This TCR beta chain stems from a study of beta chain features in type 1 diabetes. The study, taken as a whole, reports: The study found moderately but significantly shorter TCRB CDR3s in all four CD4+ subsets of Type 1 diabetes patients.

Trimming removed 2 bases from V and 4 bases from J, with 14 bases in between. CDR3 length: 15 residues. Germline V CDR1 and CDR2: SGDLS, YYNGEE. Worth noting for this clone: The antigen is undetermined.

Reverse transcription of all isolated RNA meant that expressed TCRB transcripts were sequenced. The repertoire was sequenced with immunoSEQ multiplex PCR; TCRdb's copy has only in-frame clones and lacks some. The top ten clones hold around 0.03% of a sample with around 250,000 clones, about 20% of them seen once. The TCR was taken from a woman aged 35 to 49 with type 1 diabetes. The chain is built from TRBV9 and TRBJ2-3; a weak D match, TRBD2 (6 bases). Sequenced sample: naive CD4+ T cells from blood. The CDR3 is CASSVWAGSPDTQYF. The CDR3 bases are TGTGCCAGCAGCGTCTGGGCGGGGTCCCCAGATACGCAGTATTTT.